What follows describes a single T cell receptor beta chain. This sample was taken from a study of blood T cell repertoires in COVID-19. The wider study: In each case, the material was cDNA or gDNA derived from T cells, B-cell-depleted T cells, or PBMCs.

Sequencing was performed with immunoSEQ multiplex PCR; in TCRdb, only in-frame clones are kept and a portion is missing. The sample contains 250,000 to 400,000 clones, roughly 88% of which appear only once. Germline CDR1 SQVTM, CDR2 ANQGSEA. The CDR3 length is 13 residues. V shed 6 bases and J 1 base; nucleotides not matched to a gene: 0. The TCR was taken from a woman aged 30 to 39 with COVID-19, enrolled during active disease. V usage is TRBV29-1 and J usage is TRBJ1-4; 9 nucleotides line up with TRBD1. Material: peripheral blood. CDR3 bases: TGCAGCGTGACAGGGGGAACTAATGAAAAACTGTTTTTT. Translation: CSVTGGTNEKLFF.